Following are 20 T cell receptor beta chains from one sample sequenced in a study of T cell responses to AZD1222 COVID-19 vaccine. Profiling relied on immunoSEQ multiplex PCR, and the TCRdb table lists in-frame clones only, not all of them. The table shows roughly 45,000 clones, with more than 60% occurring only once. The source material was peripheral blood, sampled on day 0 of AZD1222 vaccination. These receptors originate from an adult in good health.

J is TRBJ1-1 and V is TRBV10-3, with 8 positions matching TRBD1. Germline values: CDR1 ENHRY, CDR2 SYGVKD. Trimming cost V 7 bases and J 0 bases; bases outside gene matches: 7. This CDR3 is 15 amino acids long. CDR3 nucleotide sequence: TGTGCCATCAAGACAGGGGACCGCATGAACACTGAAGCTTTCTTT. This translates into CAIKTGDRMNTEAFF.

The rearrangement joins TRBV11-2 to TRBJ2-5; TRBD2 matches at 8 bases. J gave up 7 bases and V 5 bases, and 9 bases lay outside the gene matches. Germline-derived CDR1 and CDR2 are SGHAT and FQNNGV. This CDR3 spans 14 amino acids. CDR3 loop: CASSPPGGVGTQYF. CDR3 nucleotide sequence: TGTGCCAGCAGCCCCCCGGGGGGGGTGGGGACCCAGTACTTC.

The chain employs TRBV3-1 (or the pseudogene TRBV3-2) and TRBJ1-1; D unresolved. Looked up from germline, CDR1 is LGHDT and CDR2 is YNNKEL (reference sequence). The V end was cut by 4 bases, the J end by 0 bases, with 12 bases between. This CDR3 has 15 amino acids. The chain's CDR3 is CASSPPGSMNTEAFF. In DNA form, the CDR3 reads TGTGCCAGCAGCCCTCCGGGGTCGATGAACACTGAAGCTTTCTTT.

V and J are TRBV9 and TRBJ1-2; the D gene is possibly TRBD1 (5 bases). The CDR3 runs 15 residues. The V and J ends lost 0 bases and 4 bases respectively, with 13 bases between them. Germline V CDR1 and CDR2: SGDLS, YYNGEE. The CDR3 DNA is TGTGCCAGCAGCGTAGGTGCCAGGGCCCTCTATGGCTACACCTTC. Its protein is CASSVGARALYGYTF.

Only one count was recorded for this clone. The chain is built from TRBV19 and TRBJ1-5, with D possibly matching TRBD1 (5 bases). Deletions cut 4 bases from V and 7 bases from J, with 8 bases between. This CDR3 is built from 12 residues. The V gene's germline CDR1 is LNHDA and CDR2 SQIVND (reference sequence). CDR3 coding DNA: TGTGCCAGTAGTACAGGGTTCCAGCCCCAGCATTTT. Translated, it gives CASSTGFQPQHF.

The chain links TRBV29-1 to TRBJ2-1, with 11 nucleotides matching TRBD2. The CDR3 runs 17 residues. V lost 0 bases to trimming and J lost 0 bases; unmatched junction nucleotides: 4. The germline gives CDR1 SQVTM, CDR2 ANQGSEA. This CDR3 is CSVEDQTSGNSYNEQFF. The CDR3 DNA reads as TGCAGCGTTGAAGATCAGACTAGCGGGAACTCCTACAATGAGCAGTTCTTC.

The rearrangement links TRBV3-1 (or the pseudogene TRBV3-2) to TRBJ1-1; 7 bases line up with TRBD1. J lost 6 bases, V lost 4 bases, and 8 bases had no gene match. Looked up from germline, CDR1 is LGHDT and CDR2 is YNNKEL (reference sequence). There are 14 residues in the CDR3. CDR3 DNA sequence: TGTGCCAGCAGCCGACAGGGTGAAGGGGCTGAAGCTTTCTTT. The encoded protein is CASSRQGEGAEAFF.

The chain uses TRBV4-1 and TRBJ1-3; no definite D call. Per the germline V gene, CDR1 is MGHRA and CDR2 is YSYEKL. The CDR3 sequence is 16 residues long. V was shortened by 0 bases and J by 6 bases, with 15 bases between the two germline ends. The CDR3: CASSQDKGGRENTIYF. In DNA form, the CDR3 reads TGCGCCAGCAGCCAAGACAAGGGTGGGAGAGAAAACACCATATATTTT.

Here the CDR3 DNA reads TGTGCCAACCTAAGGGGGCGTGAGCAGTTCTTC. Amino acids: CANLRGREQFF. This chain connects TRBV2 to TRBJ2-1; 7 bases fit TRBD1. The CDR3 length is 11 residues. V lost 10 bases to trimming and J lost 9 bases; unmatched junction nucleotides: 6. Germline loops: CDR1 SNHLY, CDR2 FYNNEI.

This clone was observed a handful of times. V is TRBV7-3 and J is TRBJ1-6; possible D gene TRBD1, 5 bases. CDR1 and CDR2 from the germline V gene are SGHTA and FQGTGA. This CDR3 is 14 amino acids long. V was clipped by 5 bases and J by 7 bases, with 12 bases between them. The DNA for the CDR3 is TGTGCCAGCAGCCCTCAGGGCAGGAATTCACCCCTCCACTTT. Amino acid sequence: CASSPQGRNSPLHF.

The DNA of the CDR3 is TGTGCCAGCAGCTCAGGGGCCGGACAAGAGACCCAGTACTTC. It encodes CASSSGAGQETQYF. The chain recombines TRBV7-2 with TRBJ2-5, with D maybe TRBD1 (6 bases). V was shortened by 4 bases and J by 2 bases, with 11 bases between the two germline ends. CDR1 and CDR2 (germline): SGHTA, FQGNSA. CDR3 length: 14 amino acids.

J is TRBJ2-3 and V is TRBV28; maybe TRBD1 (6 bases). V lost 3 bases, J lost 4 bases, and 8 bases lay in between. The CDR3 is 13 residues long. Germline assignment: CDR1 MDHEN and CDR2 SYDVKM. DNA for the CDR3: TGTGCCAGCAGTTTTCAGGGGTCAGATACGCAGTATTTT. It codes for CASSFQGSDTQYF.

The rearrangement joins TRBV15 to TRBJ2-5; the D gene is possibly TRBD1 (5 bases). The CDR3 is 12 amino acids. The germline V gene encodes CDR1 LNHNV and CDR2 YYDKDF (reference sequence). Trimming shortened V by 5 bases and J by 5 bases, and 9 bases separated the two germline ends. This CDR3 reads CATSGAGETQYF. For the CDR3, the DNA is TGTGCCACCAGCGGGGCAGGGGAGACCCAGTACTTC. Filled out from reference TRBV15 and TRBJ2-5, the complete variable domain reads DAMVIQNPRYQVTQFGKPVTLSCSQTLNHNVMYWYQQKSSQAPKLLFHYYDKDFNNEADTPDNFQSRRPNTSFCFLDIRSPGLGDTAMYLCATSGAGETQYFGPGTRLLVL.

This clone was seen a single time. The V and J genes are TRBV19 and TRBJ1-1; D call uncertain. V was shortened by 6 bases and J by 2 bases, with 10 bases between the two germline ends. This CDR3 is 13 amino acids long. The V gene's germline CDR1 is LNHDA and CDR2 SQIVND (reference sequence). The CDR3: CASRIQINTEAFF. CDR3 in DNA: TGTGCCAGTAGGATACAGATCAACACTGAAGCTTTCTTT. The full variable domain, completed using reference TRBV19 and TRBJ1-1, is DGGITQSPKYLFRKEGQNVTLSCEQNLNHDAMYWYRQDPGQGLRLIYYSQIVNDFQKGDIAEGYSVSREKKESFPLTVTSAQKNPTAFYLCASRIQINTEAFFGQGTRLTVV.

The rearrangement uses TRBV30 and TRBJ1-2, with D possibly being TRBD1 (5 bases). The V gene lost 5 bases and the J gene lost 2 bases, with 9 bases spanning the gap. This CDR3 is built from 12 residues. Germline assignment: CDR1 GTSNPN and CDR2 SVGIG (reference sequence). CDR3 in amino acids: CAWDRANYGYTF. The CDR3 DNA reads as TGTGCCTGGGACAGAGCAAACTATGGCTACACCTTC.

The chain couples TRBV15 to TRBJ2-1; TRBD2 agrees at 12 bases. The CDR3 runs to 16 residues. Germline trimming cut 6 bases from V and 1 base from J; bases unmatched to any gene: 4. Germline values: CDR1 LNHNV, CDR2 YYDKDF (reference sequence). CDR3 nucleotides: TGTGCCACCAGAAGGACTAGCGGGAATTCCTACAATGAGCAGTTCTTC. This codes for CATRRTSGNSYNEQFF.

The chain employs TRBV28 and TRBJ2-1; D is unclear. V shed 3 bases and J shed 3 bases, with 6 bases lying between them. The CDR3 runs 13 residues. CDR1 and CDR2 from the germline V gene are MDHEN and SYDVKM. CDR3 DNA: TGTGCCAGCAGTTTGACGGGCTACAATGAGCAGTTCTTC. Encoded protein: CASSLTGYNEQFF.

The gene calls are TRBV7-8 and TRBJ2-7, with a weak D call TRBD1 (6 bases). Germline lookup yields CDR1 SGHVS and CDR2 FQNEAQ. The ends were cut back, 5 bases at V and 3 bases at J, with 11 bases in the middle. The length of the CDR3 is 13 residues. The CDR3 DNA sequence: TGTGCCAGCAGCCCTGGGGGCTACTACGAGCAGTACTTC. Its translation is CASSPGGYYEQYF.

V gene TRBV5-4 combines with J gene TRBJ2-7; D not certain. Germline lookup yields CDR1 SGHNT and CDR2 YYREEE (reference sequence). Between the trimmed V and J ends, which lost 0 bases and 2 bases, there was a span of 6 bases. This CDR3 comprises 13 residues. DNA of the CDR3: TGTGCCAGCAGCTTGGGGAATACCTACGAGCAGTACTTC. Its protein product is CASSLGNTYEQYF.

CDR3 residues: CASSPGLDSPLHF. The DNA for the CDR3 is TGTGCCAGCAGCCCAGGGTTGGATTCACCCCTCCACTTT. The chain carries TRBV7-9 and TRBJ1-6; D is possibly TRBD1 (5 bases). With 5 bases removed from V and 8 bases from J, the gap between germline ends came to 10 bases. Germline V gene lookup returns CDR1 SEHNR and CDR2 FQNEAQ (reference sequence). The CDR3 totals 13 residues.